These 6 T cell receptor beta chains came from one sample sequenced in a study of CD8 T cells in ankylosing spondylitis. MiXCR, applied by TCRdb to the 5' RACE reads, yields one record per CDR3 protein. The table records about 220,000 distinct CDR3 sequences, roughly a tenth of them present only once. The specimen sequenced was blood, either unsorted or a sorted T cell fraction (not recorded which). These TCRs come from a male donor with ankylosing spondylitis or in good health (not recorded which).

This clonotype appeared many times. This CDR3 reads CASSVGETQYF. The CDR3 DNA follows: TGTGCCAGCAGCGTAGGAGAGACCCAGTACTTC. V gene TRBV5-6 combines with J gene TRBJ2-5; the D is unclear. Trimming took off 4 bases at V and 4 bases at J, with 5 bases between the two ends. Germline CDR1 reads SGHDT; CDR2 reads YYEEEE. This CDR3 has 11 amino acids. Filled out from reference TRBV5-6 and TRBJ2-5, the complete variable domain reads DAGVTQSPTHLIKTRGQQVTLRCSPKSGHDTVSWYQQALGQGPQFIFQYYEEEERQRGNFPDRFSGHQFPNYSSELNVNALLLGDSALYLCASSVGETQYFGPGTRLLVL.

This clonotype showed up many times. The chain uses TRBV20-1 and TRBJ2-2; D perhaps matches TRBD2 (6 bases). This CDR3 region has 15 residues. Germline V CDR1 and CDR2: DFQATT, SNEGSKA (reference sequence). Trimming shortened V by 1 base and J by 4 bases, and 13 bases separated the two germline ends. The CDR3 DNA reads TGCAGTGCTAGAGCGGGCGGGGCAGGCACCGGGGAGCTGTTTTTT. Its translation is CSARAGGAGTGELFF.

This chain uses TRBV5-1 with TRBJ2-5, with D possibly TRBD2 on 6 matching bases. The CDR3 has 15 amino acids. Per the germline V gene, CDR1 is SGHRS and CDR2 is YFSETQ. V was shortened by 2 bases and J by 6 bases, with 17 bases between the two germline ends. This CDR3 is CASSFEAGTLQTQYF. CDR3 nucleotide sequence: TGCGCCAGCAGCTTTGAGGCGGGGACGTTGCAGACCCAGTACTTC. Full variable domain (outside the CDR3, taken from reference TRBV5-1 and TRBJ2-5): KAGVTQTPRYLIKTRGQQVTLSCSPISGHRSVSWYQQTPGQGLQFLFEYFSETQRNKGNFPGRFSGRQFSNSRSEMNVSTLELGDSALYLCASSFEAGTLQTQYFGPGTRLLVL.

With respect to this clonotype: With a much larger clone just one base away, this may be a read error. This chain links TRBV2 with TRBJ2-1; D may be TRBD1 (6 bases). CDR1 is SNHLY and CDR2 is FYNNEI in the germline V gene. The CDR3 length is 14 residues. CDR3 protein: CASRSDSVGNEQSF. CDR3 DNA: TGTGCCAGCAGATCGGACAGTGTCGGCAATGAGCAGTCCTTC.

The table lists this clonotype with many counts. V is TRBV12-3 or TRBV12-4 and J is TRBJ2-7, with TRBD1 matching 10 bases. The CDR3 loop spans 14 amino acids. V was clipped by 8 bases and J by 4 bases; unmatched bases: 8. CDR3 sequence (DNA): TGTGCCAGCGGAGACCGGGGACAGGGGTACGAGCAGTACTTC. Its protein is CASGDRGQGYEQYF.

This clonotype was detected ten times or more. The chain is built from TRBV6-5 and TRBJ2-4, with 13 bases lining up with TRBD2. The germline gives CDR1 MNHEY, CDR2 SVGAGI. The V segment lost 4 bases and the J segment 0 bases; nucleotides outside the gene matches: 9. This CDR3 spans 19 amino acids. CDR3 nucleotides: TGTGCCAGCAGTTCCCTGGCTACTAGCGGGGGGGTAGCCAAAAACATTCAGTACTTC. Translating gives CASSSLATSGGVAKNIQYF.